The clone carrying this TCR beta chain has only a few counts. The CDR3 runs 13 residues. Trimming at V came to 4 bases and at J to 7 bases, leaving 4 bases not matched to a gene. CDR1 and CDR2 (germline): MGHRA, YSYEKL. The data derive from a study of identical twins. Template switching supplied a universal primer site; unique molecular identifiers were carried on the cDNA. One entry per CDR3 protein results from TCRdb running MiXCR on the 5' RACE reads. Among 270,000 or so distinct CDR3 sequences listed, about 8.5% were seen once. Separately, the same data were catalogued under a study of yellow fever vaccine responses in identical twins.

The sample taken for sequencing was CD8+ T cells sorted from blood. This rearrangement joins TRBV4-1 to TRBJ1-5; 7 bases fit TRBD1. The sequence was obtained from a woman aged 18-29 years in good health. CDR3 region: CASSPDRVQPQHF. The CDR3 DNA sequence: TGCGCCAGCAGCCCCGACAGGGTCCAGCCCCAGCATTTT.